These T cell receptor beta chains were read from a single sample in a study of blood T cell repertoires in COVID-19. Sequenced by immunoSEQ multiplex PCR; TCRdb stores in-frame clones only, minus some. The sample carries roughly 250,000 clones, 80% to 95% recorded once. Specimen: peripheral blood. These receptor sequences come from a young man with COVID-19, enrolled during active disease. The CDR3 runs from the conserved cysteine through the conserved F or W. A D gene is named only where the DNA matches it firmly. Clone size appears in some rows only: once, few, many, or a class for an expanded clone.

D	V	J	size	DNA	CDR3
TRBD1	TRBV10-3	TRBJ1-6	once	TGTGCCATCAGTGAGGACAGGGGGAACACTTATAATTCACCCCTCCACTTT	CAISEDRGNTYNSPLHF
NA	TRBV5-4	TRBJ1-2	NA	TGTGCCAGCAGCTCCCCCGGGTCCTATGGCTACACCTTC	CASSSPGSYGYTF
TRBD1	TRBV7-2	TRBJ2-5	NA	TGTGCCAGCAGCCGCACGCTAGGGGGCACAGAGACCCAGTACTTC	CASSRTLGGTETQYF
TRBD1	TRBV5-1	TRBJ2-1	NA	TGCGCCAGCACCCCGGGGACAGTGTCCTACAATGAGCAGTTCTTC	CASTPGTVSYNEQFF
NA	TRBV12-3/TRBV12-4	TRBJ1-1	NA	TGTGCCAGCAGTCGCGAGGGATTCGGAGCTTTCTTT	CASSREGFGAFF
NA	TRBV5-6	TRBJ1-2	NA	TGTGCCAGCAGCTGGGCTTTGGGCTACACCTTC	CASSWALGYTF
NA	TRBV5-4	TRBJ1-2	NA	TGTGCCAGCAGCACCCCGGGACACAAGCGATCTAACTATGGCTACACCTTC	CASSTPGHKRSNYGYTF
NA	TRBV18	TRBJ1-6	NA	TGTGCCAGCTCACCAGCTGGCAGGGTAGGGTCACCCCTCCACTTT	CASSPAGRVGSPLHF
NA	TRBV11-2	TRBJ2-1	NA	TGTGCCAGCAGCTCTACTGGGCCCTACAATGAGCAGTTCTTC	CASSSTGPYNEQFF
NA	TRBV6-5	TRBJ1-5	NA	TGTGCCAGCAGTTACTCCGGGGGTAATCAGCCCCAGCATTTT	CASSYSGGNQPQHF
TRBD2	TRBV6-5	TRBJ2-7	NA	TGTGCCAGCACCGACCCTAGCGGGGACTCCTACGAGCAGTACTTC	CASTDPSGDSYEQYF
NA	TRBV19	TRBJ1-5	NA	TGTGCCAGTAGTATAGCGGGGGGGGTAGGTCAGCCCCAGCATTTT	CASSIAGGVGQPQHF
NA	TRBV30	TRBJ1-4	NA	TGTGCCACGGAGGGGTGGGTTGATGAAAAACTGTTTTTT	CATEGWVDEKLFF
TRBD1	TRBV19	TRBJ2-5	NA	TGTGCCAGCAGATTACAGGGGGCTGAAGAGACCCAGTACTTC	CASRLQGAEETQYF
NA	TRBV6-5	TRBJ1-3	NA	NA	CASSSSGNLGNTIYF
NA	TRBV5-4	TRBJ1-3	NA	TGTGCCAGCAGTACAGGTTCTGGAAACACCATATATTTT	CASSTGSGNTIYF
TRBD2	TRBV28	TRBJ2-1	NA	TGTGCCAGCAGTTTGCCGGGGAGGGATGAGCAGTTCTTC	CASSLPGRDEQFF
TRBD1	TRBV5-6	TRBJ1-5	NA	TGTGCCAGCAGCTTGTCAGGGGGCGGTCAGCCCCAGCATTTT	CASSLSGGGQPQHF
TRBD1	TRBV6-5	TRBJ2-7	NA	TGTGCCAGCAGTTACGGGGACAGAACCTACGAGCAGTACTTC	CASSYGDRTYEQYF
NA	TRBV27	TRBJ2-7	NA	TGTGCCAGCTCCAACCCTGCAGGACACCACTACGAGCAGTACTTC	CASSNPAGHHYEQYF
TRBD2	TRBV3-1/TRBV3-2	TRBJ2-5	NA	TGTGCCAGCAGCCCCTGGCTAGCGGGGGGTCAAGAGACCCAGTACTTC	CASSPWLAGGQETQYF
TRBD1	TRBV28	TRBJ1-2	NA	TGTGCCAGCAGTTTACTGGACAGGGGGCCTGGCTACACCTTC	CASSLLDRGPGYTF
TRBD1	TRBV5-6	TRBJ1-3	NA	TGTGCCAGCCGCCGGGACAGGGGGATTGGAAACACCATATATTTT	CASRRDRGIGNTIYF
NA	TRBV9	TRBJ1-2	NA	TGTGCCAGCAGCGTAGAAGAGGAGCAGGGAGGCTACACCTTC	CASSVEEEQGGYTF
NA	TRBV4-1	TRBJ2-5	NA	TGCGCCAGCAGCCCATCAGGGGTTAACCAAGAGACCCAGTACTTC	CASSPSGVNQETQYF
TRBD1	TRBV6-1	TRBJ1-6	NA	TGTGCCAGCAGTGACAGGGGGAGGTTAGAGTCACCCCTCCACTTT	CASSDRGRLESPLHF